This entry lists 11 T cell receptor beta chains sequenced from one sample in a study of cytomegalovirus exposure and HLA in healthy donors (dated by TCRdb to about 2017). The receptor library was made with the immunoSEQ multiplex PCR assay. For the multiplex PCR, a mixture combining 60 forward primers for TCR Vbeta segments and 13 reverse primers for TCR Jbeta segments was used. TCRdb limited this immuneACCESS table to in-frame rearrangements with V and J called. A share of clones is missing; checked studies link under half to unresolved V genes, and the rest is unexplained. For this sample there are approximately 79,000 clones; around 68% appear just once. More than 8% of the sample comes from the top ten. Sequenced: PBMCs. The receptors stem from a man aged 40-50 years in good health and CMV-seropositive.

This clone occurred a few times. The chain joins TRBV28 to TRBJ1-1; 10 positions match TRBD1. The CDR3 consists of 16 residues. Per the germline V gene, CDR1 is MDHEN and CDR2 is SYDVKM. After removal of 0 bases from V and 5 bases from J, the junction contained 6 bases not matched to a gene. The CDR3 sequence: CASSLWGQGKFTEAFF. In DNA form, the CDR3 reads TGTGCCAGCAGTTTATGGGGACAGGGGAAATTTACTGAAGCTTTCTTT.

This chain links TRBV13 with TRBJ1-6; D is possibly TRBD1 (6 bases). Germline V gene lookup returns CDR1 PRHDT and CDR2 FYEKMQ (reference sequence). V gave up 5 bases and J gave up 4 bases, with 15 bases separating them. The CDR3 length is 16 residues. The CDR3: CASSPAGDTYNSPLHF. DNA for the CDR3: TGTGCCAGCAGCCCTGCAGGGGACACTTATAATTCACCCCTCCACTTT.

The chain is built from TRBV28 and TRBJ2-5, with 9 bases that match TRBD1. V dropped 5 bases and J dropped 3; count of bases not matched to a gene: 13. Germline assignment: CDR1 MDHEN and CDR2 SYDVKM. There are 17 residues in the CDR3. CDR3 amino acids: CASSPHRDRAWEETQYF. Written as DNA, the CDR3 is TGTGCCAGCAGTCCTCACCGGGACAGGGCTTGGGAAGAGACCCAGTACTTC.

In its sample, this clone was seen many times. The chain joins TRBV7-2 to TRBJ1-5; TRBD1 aligns across 8 bases. From germline, CDR1 is SGHTA and CDR2 FQGNSA. With V trimmed by 5 bases and J by 2 bases, 5 bases remained unmatched. The CDR3 spans 15 residues. The CDR3 coding sequence is TGTGCCAGCAGCATCGGACAGGGAGGCAATCAGCCCCAGCATTTT. This encodes CASSIGQGGNQPQHF.

The genes are TRBV6-1 and TRBJ1-5; 8 nucleotides match TRBD1. Unmatched junction bases numbered 7, after V lost 3 bases and J lost 0 bases. CDR3 length equals 17 residues. CDR1 is MNHNS and CDR2 is SASEGT in the germline V gene. In nucleotides, the CDR3 is TGTGCCAGCAGTGACGGACAGGGCGTTTATAGCAATCAGCCCCAGCATTTT. This gives the protein CASSDGQGVYSNQPQHF.

The V call is TRBV6-5, the J call TRBJ1-4; D not resolved. The CDR3 runs 13 residues. Germline V gives CDR1 MNHEY, CDR2 SVGAGI. The V gene lost 6 bases and the J gene lost 8 bases, with 13 bases spanning the gap. The CDR3 spells CASSQSGGEKLFF. CDR3 DNA: TGTGCCAGCAGCCAATCAGGAGGGGAAAAACTGTTTTTT.

This chain joins TRBV9 and TRBJ1-1, with 9 positions matching TRBD1. In germline, CDR1 is SGDLS, CDR2 YYNGEE. CDR3 size: 15 residues. After removal of 2 bases from V and 3 bases from J, the junction contained 5 bases not matched to a gene. The CDR3 spells CASSVGGQGYTEAFF. The CDR3 bases are TGTGCCAGCAGCGTGGGGGGACAGGGATACACTGAAGCTTTCTTT.

The rearrangement uses TRBV30 and TRBJ1-5, with TRBD1 identical over 9 bases. From germline, CDR1 is GTSNPN and CDR2 SVGIG (reference sequence). The CDR3 is 14 residues long. V gave up 3 bases and J gave up 5 bases; unmatched junction bases: 5. CDR3 in DNA: TGTGCCTGGAGGGGCGACAGGGGGGATCAGCCCCAGCATTTT. Translated, it gives CAWRGDRGDQPQHF.

This clone was observed a handful of times. The chain employs TRBV4-2 and TRBJ2-3; D is perhaps TRBD2 (6 bases). Germline V gene sequence: CDR1 LGHNA, CDR2 YNFKEQ. This CDR3 is built from 18 residues. The V gene lost 0 bases and the J gene lost 5 bases, with 21 bases spanning the gap. The CDR3 loop reads CASSQDELGSEFGDTQYF. The CDR3 DNA is TGTGCCAGCAGCCAAGATGAGCTCGGGAGCGAGTTCGGAGATACGCAGTATTTT.

The chain links TRBV15 to TRBJ1-5, with D uncertain. The germline V gene encodes CDR1 LNHNV and CDR2 YYDKDF (reference sequence). The V and J ends lost 5 bases and 5 bases respectively, with 7 bases between them. CDR3 length: 12 amino acids. The CDR3, as DNA: TGTGCCACCAGCCCCCGGGATCAGCCCCAGCATTTT. Amino acid sequence: CATSPRDQPQHF.

The V call is TRBV6-1, the J call TRBJ2-1, with 9 positions matching TRBD2. The CDR3 loop spans 17 amino acids. Germline lookup yields CDR1 MNHNS and CDR2 SASEGT. Losses at the gene ends were 0 bases for V and 10 bases for J; bases not matched to a gene: 13. The CDR3 here is CASSEAYGGGRAGEQFF. CDR3 in DNA: TGTGCCAGCAGTGAAGCATACGGGGGCGGGAGGGCCGGAGAGCAGTTCTTC.